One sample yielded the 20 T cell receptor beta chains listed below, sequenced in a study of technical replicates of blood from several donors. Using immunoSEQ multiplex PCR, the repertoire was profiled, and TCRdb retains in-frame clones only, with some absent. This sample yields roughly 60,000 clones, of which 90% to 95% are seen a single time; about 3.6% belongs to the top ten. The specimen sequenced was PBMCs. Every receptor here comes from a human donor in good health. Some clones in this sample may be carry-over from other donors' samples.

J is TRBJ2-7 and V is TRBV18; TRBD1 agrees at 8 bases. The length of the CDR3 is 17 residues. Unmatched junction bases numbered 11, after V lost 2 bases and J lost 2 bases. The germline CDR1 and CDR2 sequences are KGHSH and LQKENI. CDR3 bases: TGTGCCAGCTCACCAGAAAACGGACAGGGTAGTGCCTACGAGCAGTACTTC. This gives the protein CASSPENGQGSAYEQYF.

In DNA form, the CDR3 reads TGTGCCAGCAGCTCCGATATCGGGGGGACCCAGTACTTC. Its protein is CASSSDIGGTQYF. The chain uses TRBV7-9 and TRBJ2-5, with D perhaps TRBD2 (6 bases). The CDR3 consists of 13 residues. The germline V gene encodes CDR1 SEHNR and CDR2 FQNEAQ (reference sequence). V lost 4 bases and J 7 bases, leaving 13 bases between the germline ends.

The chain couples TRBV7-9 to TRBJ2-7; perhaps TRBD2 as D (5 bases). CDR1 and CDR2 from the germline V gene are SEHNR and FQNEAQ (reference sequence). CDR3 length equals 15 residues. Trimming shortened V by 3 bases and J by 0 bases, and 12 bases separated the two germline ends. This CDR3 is CASSFPGLSSYEQYF. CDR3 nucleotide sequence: TGTGCCAGCAGCTTCCCAGGACTGAGCTCCTACGAGCAGTACTTC.

The CDR3 nucleotides are TGTGCCAGCACCACGGAGCTGAGAACTGAAGCTTTCTTT. This gives the protein CASTTELRTEAFF. The gene calls are TRBV5-6 and TRBJ1-1; D call uncertain. V was cut by 6 bases and J by 5 bases, with 14 bases left in between. The CDR3 totals 13 residues. Germline assignment: CDR1 SGHDT and CDR2 YYEEEE.

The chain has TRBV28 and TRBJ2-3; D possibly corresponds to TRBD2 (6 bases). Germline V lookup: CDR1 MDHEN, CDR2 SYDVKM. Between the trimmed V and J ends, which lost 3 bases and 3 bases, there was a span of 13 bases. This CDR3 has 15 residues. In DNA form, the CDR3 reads TGTGCCAGCAGTTTGGAGGGAGACAGTACAGATACGCAGTATTTT. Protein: CASSLEGDSTDTQYF.

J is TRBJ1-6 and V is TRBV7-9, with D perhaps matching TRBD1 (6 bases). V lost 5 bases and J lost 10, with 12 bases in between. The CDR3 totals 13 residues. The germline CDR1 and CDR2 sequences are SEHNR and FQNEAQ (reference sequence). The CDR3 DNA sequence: TGTGCCAGCAGCGCAGACAGGTGGTCACCCCTCCACTTT. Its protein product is CASSADRWSPLHF.

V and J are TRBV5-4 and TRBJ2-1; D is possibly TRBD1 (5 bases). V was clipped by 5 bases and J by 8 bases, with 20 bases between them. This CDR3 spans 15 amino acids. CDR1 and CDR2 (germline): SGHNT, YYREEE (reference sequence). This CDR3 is CASSSLAGNVDEQFF. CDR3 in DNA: TGTGCCAGCAGTTCCCTGGCAGGGAACGTGGATGAGCAGTTCTTC. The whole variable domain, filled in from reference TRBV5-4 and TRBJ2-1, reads ETGVTQSPTHLIKTRGQQVTLRCSSQSGHNTVSWYQQALGQGPQFIFQYYREEENGRGNFPPRFSGLQFPNYSSELNVNALELDDSALYLCASSSLAGNVDEQFFGPGTRLTVL.

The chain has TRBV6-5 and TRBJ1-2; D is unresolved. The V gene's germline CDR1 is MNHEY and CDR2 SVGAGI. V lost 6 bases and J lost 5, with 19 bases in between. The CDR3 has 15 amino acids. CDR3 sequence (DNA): TGTGCCAGCAGCAAGCAAGGCGGCGGGAATTATGGCTACACCTTC. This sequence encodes CASSKQGGGNYGYTF.

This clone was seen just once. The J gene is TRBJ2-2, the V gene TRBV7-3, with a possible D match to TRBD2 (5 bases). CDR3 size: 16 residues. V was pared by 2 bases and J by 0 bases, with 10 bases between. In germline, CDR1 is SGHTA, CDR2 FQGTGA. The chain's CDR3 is CASSLLGVANTGELFF. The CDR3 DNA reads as TGTGCCAGCAGCTTACTCGGGGTCGCGAACACCGGGGAGCTGTTTTTT.

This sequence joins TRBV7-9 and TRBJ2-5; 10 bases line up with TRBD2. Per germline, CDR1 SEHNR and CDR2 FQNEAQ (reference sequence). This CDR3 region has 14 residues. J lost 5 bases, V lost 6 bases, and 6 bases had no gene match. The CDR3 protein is CASRVAGGRETQYF. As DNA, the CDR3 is TGTGCCAGCAGAGTAGCGGGGGGCCGGGAGACCCAGTACTTC.

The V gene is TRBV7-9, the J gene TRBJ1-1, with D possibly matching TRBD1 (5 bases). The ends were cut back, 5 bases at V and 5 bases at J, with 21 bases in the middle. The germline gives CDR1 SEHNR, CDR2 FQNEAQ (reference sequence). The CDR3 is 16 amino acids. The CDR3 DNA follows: TGTGCCAGCAGCCCCGAAAGGGCCGGGGGAGCAACTGAAGCTTTCTTT. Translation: CASSPERAGGATEAFF.

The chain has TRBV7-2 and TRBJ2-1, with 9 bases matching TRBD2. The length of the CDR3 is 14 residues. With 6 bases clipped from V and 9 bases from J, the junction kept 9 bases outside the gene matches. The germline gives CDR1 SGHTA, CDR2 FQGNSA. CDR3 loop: CASRWAGGPGEQFF. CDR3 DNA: TGTGCCAGCAGGTGGGCGGGGGGGCCCGGTGAGCAGTTCTTC.

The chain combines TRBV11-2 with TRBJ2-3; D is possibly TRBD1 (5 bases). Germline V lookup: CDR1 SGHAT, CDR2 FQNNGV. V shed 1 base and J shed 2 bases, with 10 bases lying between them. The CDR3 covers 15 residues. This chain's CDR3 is CASSLVGHTTDTQYF. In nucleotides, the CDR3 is TGTGCCAGCAGCTTAGTTGGACATACCACAGATACGCAGTATTTT.

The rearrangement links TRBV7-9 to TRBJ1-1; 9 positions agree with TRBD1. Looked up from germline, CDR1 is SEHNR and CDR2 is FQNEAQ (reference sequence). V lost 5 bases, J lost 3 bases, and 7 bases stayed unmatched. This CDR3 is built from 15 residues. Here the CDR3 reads CASSITGTGHTEAFF. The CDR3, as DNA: TGTGCCAGCAGCATCACCGGGACAGGGCACACTGAAGCTTTCTTT.

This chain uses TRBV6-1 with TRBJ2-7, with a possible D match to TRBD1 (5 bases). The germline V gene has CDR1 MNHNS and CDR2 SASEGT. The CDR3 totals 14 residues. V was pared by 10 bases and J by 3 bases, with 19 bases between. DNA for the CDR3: TGTGCCACACTTATGGGGCCGTTTGACTACGAGCAGTACTTC. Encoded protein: CATLMGPFDYEQYF.

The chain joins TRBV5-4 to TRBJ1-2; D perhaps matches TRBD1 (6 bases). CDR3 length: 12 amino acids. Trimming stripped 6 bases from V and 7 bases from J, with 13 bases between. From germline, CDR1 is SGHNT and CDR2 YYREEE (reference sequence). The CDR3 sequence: CASTWGGAGYTF. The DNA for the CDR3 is TGTGCCAGCACCTGGGGGGGGGCTGGCTACACCTTC.

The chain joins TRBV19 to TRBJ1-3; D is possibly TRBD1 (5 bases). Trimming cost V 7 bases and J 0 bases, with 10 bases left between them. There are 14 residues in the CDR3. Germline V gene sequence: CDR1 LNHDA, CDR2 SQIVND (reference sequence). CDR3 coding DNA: TGTGCCAGTAAGACAGTTTACTCTGGAAACACCATATATTTT. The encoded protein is CASKTVYSGNTIYF.

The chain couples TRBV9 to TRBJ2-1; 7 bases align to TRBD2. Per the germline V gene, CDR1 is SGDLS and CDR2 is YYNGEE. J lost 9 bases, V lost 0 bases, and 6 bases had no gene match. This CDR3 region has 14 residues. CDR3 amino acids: CASSVVAGVGEQFF. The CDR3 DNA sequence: TGTGCCAGCAGCGTAGTTGCGGGGGTTGGTGAGCAGTTCTTC.

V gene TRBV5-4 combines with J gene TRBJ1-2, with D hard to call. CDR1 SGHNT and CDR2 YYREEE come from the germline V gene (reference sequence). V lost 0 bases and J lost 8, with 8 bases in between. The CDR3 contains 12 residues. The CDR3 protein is CASSLGAGGYTF. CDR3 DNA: TGTGCCAGCAGCTTGGGGGCGGGCGGCTACACCTTC.

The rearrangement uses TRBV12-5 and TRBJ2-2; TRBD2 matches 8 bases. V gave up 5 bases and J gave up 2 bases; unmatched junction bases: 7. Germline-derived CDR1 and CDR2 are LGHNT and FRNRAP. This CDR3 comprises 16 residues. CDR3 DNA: TGTGCTAGTGGTACCTCTAGCGGGCCCAACACCGGGGAGCTGTTTTTT. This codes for CASGTSSGPNTGELFF.